The next 20 T cell receptor beta chains were all read from a single sample in a study of T cell responses to AZD1222 COVID-19 vaccine. The table came from immunoSEQ multiplex PCR; TCRdb's copy has only in-frame clones and leaves some out. The sample has some 120,000 clones, approximately 82% seen once. The input for sequencing was peripheral blood, taken 28 days after the second AZD1222 dose. The receptors stem from an adult who received the AZD1222 COVID-19 vaccine.

The chain combines TRBV11-3 with TRBJ2-3, with TRBD1 matching 9 bases. Germline V lookup: CDR1 SGHNT, CDR2 YENEEA. The CDR3 covers 15 residues. The V gene end was trimmed by 1 base and the J gene end by 6 bases; junction bases not matched to a gene: 5. The CDR3 here is CASSLGDRAKDTQYF. CDR3 sequence (DNA): TGTGCCAGCAGCTTAGGGGACAGGGCGAAGGATACGCAGTATTTT.

The chain couples TRBV18 to TRBJ1-5; no reliable D call. CDR1 and CDR2 from the germline V gene are KGHSH and LQKENI. V gave up 2 bases and J gave up 6 bases, with 8 bases separating them. The CDR3 covers 13 residues. This CDR3 reads CASSPTAIQPQHF. Written as DNA, the CDR3 is TGTGCCAGCTCACCAACCGCTATTCAGCCCCAGCATTTT.

The rearrangement uses TRBV2 and TRBJ1-5; TRBD1 matches 7 bases. The CDR3 is 15 residues long. In germline, CDR1 is SNHLY, CDR2 FYNNEI. V shed 10 bases and J 4 bases; nucleotides not matched to a gene: 13. In nucleotides, the CDR3 is TGTGCCACCAAAACGGGGGACAGCTTTAATCAGCCCCAGCATTTT. Residues: CATKTGDSFNQPQHF.

The V gene is TRBV27, the J gene TRBJ2-2, with 15 bases fitting TRBD2. V dropped 4 bases and J dropped 7; count of bases not matched to a gene: 7. The CDR3 sequence is 17 residues long. CDR1 and CDR2 from the germline V gene are MNHEY and SMNVEV (reference sequence). For the CDR3, the DNA is TGTGCCAGCAGTTCAGGACTAGCGGGGGGGACCAGCGGGGAGCTGTTTTTT. Translation: CASSSGLAGGTSGELFF.

The V call is TRBV7-2, the J call TRBJ1-1; no definite D call. The CDR3 totals 13 residues. The germline CDR1 and CDR2 sequences are SGHTA and FQGNSA. Trimming removed 3 bases from V and 4 bases from J, with 9 bases in between. The DNA for the CDR3 is TGTGCCAGCAGCTTTCTCAGCAGCACTGAAGCTTTCTTT. This gives the protein CASSFLSSTEAFF.

The chain joins TRBV7-9 to TRBJ1-6; D is uncertain. The CDR3 loop spans 16 amino acids. The germline CDR1 and CDR2 sequences are SEHNR and FQNEAQ (reference sequence). The V end was cut by 1 base, the J end by 4 bases, with 11 bases between. In DNA, the CDR3 is TGTGCCAGCAGCTTAGGTGGTGCAGATTATAATTCACCCCTCCACTTT. Its translation: CASSLGGADYNSPLHF. Variable domain in full (rest from reference TRBV7-9 and TRBJ1-6): DTGVSQNPRHKITKRGQNVTFRCDPISEHNRLYWYRQTLGQGPEFLTYFQNEAQLEKSRLLSDRFSAERPKGSFSTLEIQRTEQGDSAMYLCASSLGGADYNSPLHFGNGTRLTVT.

The chain has TRBV6-1 and TRBJ2-2; possibly TRBD1 for D (5 bases). Trimming took off 2 bases at V and 1 base at J, with 8 bases between the two ends. CDR1 is MNHNS, CDR2 SASEGT, per germline. The CDR3 runs to 15 residues. The CDR3 here is CASSESGRNTGELFF. The CDR3 nucleotides read TGTGCCAGCAGTGAATCAGGGCGGAACACCGGGGAGCTGTTTTTT.

The rearrangement uses TRBV19 and TRBJ1-5; 7 bases line up with TRBD1. After removal of 4 bases from V and 3 bases from J, the junction contained 3 bases not matched to a gene. Germline-derived CDR1 and CDR2 are LNHDA and SQIVND (reference sequence). The CDR3 totals 14 residues. CDR3 sequence: CASSRGGHNQPQHF. CDR3 DNA sequence: TGTGCCAGTAGTAGAGGGGGCCACAATCAGCCCCAGCATTTT.

The chain links TRBV4-1 to TRBJ1-6; a weak D match, TRBD1 (5 bases). The CDR3 is made up of 18 amino acids. V was shortened by 1 base and J by 4 bases, with 17 bases between the two germline ends. Germline assignment: CDR1 MGHRA and CDR2 YSYEKL. The CDR3 loop is CASSQAGEGDGYNSPLHF. In DNA, the CDR3 is TGCGCCAGCAGCCAAGCTGGGGAAGGGGACGGTTATAATTCACCCCTCCACTTT.

The gene calls are TRBV5-1 and TRBJ2-3, with D unresolved. V gave up 0 bases and J gave up 5 bases, with 10 bases separating them. The CDR3 has 14 amino acids. Looked up from germline, CDR1 is SGHRS and CDR2 is YFSETQ. The CDR3 bases are TGCGCCAGCAGCTTGGCAGGAACCCGAGATACGCAGTATTTT. Residues: CASSLAGTRDTQYF.

This chain joins TRBV2 and TRBJ2-5; TRBD2 aligns across 10 bases. The CDR3 consists of 18 residues. Trimming cost V 6 bases and J 1 base; bases outside gene matches: 14. Germline V CDR1 and CDR2: SNHLY, FYNNEI. CDR3 DNA sequence: TGTGCCAGCAGCTCTACTAGCGGGGCCGCCATTGGCCAAGAGACCCAGTACTTC. Protein: CASSSTSGAAIGQETQYF.

V gene TRBV29-1 combines with J gene TRBJ2-3; D perhaps matches TRBD2 (6 bases). The CDR3 extends over 12 amino acids. V lost 5 bases to trimming and J lost 6 bases, with 12 bases between them. CDR1 and CDR2 (germline): SQVTM, ANQGSEA. The CDR3 region is CSVRLSGDTQYF. In nucleotides, the CDR3 is TGCAGCGTTCGTCTCAGCGGGGATACGCAGTATTTT.

The chain carries TRBV28 and TRBJ2-7; D possibly corresponds to TRBD2 (5 bases). In germline, CDR1 is MDHEN, CDR2 SYDVKM. The CDR3 consists of 12 residues. V lost 4 bases and J lost 5, with 9 bases in between. CDR3 in DNA: TGTGCCAGCAGTTACGGGGTCCACGAGCAGTACTTC. This codes for CASSYGVHEQYF.

CDR3 coding DNA: TGCGCCAGCAGCCCTGGCGGGGTCGGAGATACGCAGTATTTT. It codes for CASSPGGVGDTQYF. The chain joins TRBV5-1 to TRBJ2-3, with D perhaps TRBD2 (6 bases). The germline V gene encodes CDR1 SGHRS and CDR2 YFSETQ. The CDR3 totals 14 residues. V was shortened by 4 bases and J by 5 bases, with 14 bases between the two germline ends.

This sequence joins TRBV7-9 and TRBJ1-2; perhaps TRBD1 as D (5 bases). The ends were cut back, 3 bases at V and 8 bases at J, with 19 bases in the middle. The CDR3 totals 15 residues. Germline V gives CDR1 SEHNR, CDR2 FQNEAQ (reference sequence). The CDR3 protein is CASSFRPRDLGGYTF. The CDR3 DNA is TGTGCCAGCAGCTTTCGACCCAGGGATTTGGGAGGCTACACCTTC.

The chain links TRBV2 to TRBJ1-3, with a possible D match to TRBD1 (6 bases). The CDR3 is made up of 13 amino acids. V was trimmed by 5 bases and J by 4 bases, leaving 9 bases between them. The germline CDR1 and CDR2 sequences are SNHLY and FYNNEI. The DNA for the CDR3 is TGTGCCAGCAGTCTTACAGGGGGAAACACCATATATTTT. Residues: CASSLTGGNTIYF.

This clone occurred a few times. The V gene is TRBV12-3 or TRBV12-4, the J gene TRBJ1-2, with TRBD1 matching 9 bases. The junction had 5 bases not matched to a gene; V was cut back by 7 bases and J by 5 bases. The CDR3 totals 13 residues. The chain's CDR3 is CASIKGQGYGYTF. CDR3 in DNA: TGTGCCAGCATCAAGGGACAGGGATATGGCTACACCTTC.

The chain uses TRBV7-3 and TRBJ2-3, with 8 bases matching TRBD2. There are 19 residues in the CDR3. V lost 1 base and J lost 6; bases outside the gene matches: 18. Germline CDR1 is SGHTA and CDR2 is FQGTGA. CDR3 in amino acids: CASSLRTGAGAPSGDTQYF. In DNA form, the CDR3 reads TGTGCCAGCAGCTTAAGGACCGGAGCGGGGGCCCCATCAGGGGATACGCAGTATTTT.

As for this clone: Distinct nucleotide sequences in the sample also encode this CDR3. The V gene is TRBV4-3, the J gene TRBJ1-1; D is possibly TRBD1 (5 bases). The length of the CDR3 is 14 residues. CDR1 is LGHNA, CDR2 YSLEER, per germline. The V end was cut by 0 bases, the J end by 4 bases, with 9 bases between. CDR3 sequence reads: CASSQEGGGTEAFF. DNA for the CDR3: TGCGCCAGCAGCCAAGAAGGTGGGGGCACTGAAGCTTTCTTT.

This clone was seen only a few times. V and J are TRBV7-2 and TRBJ2-3; D is possibly TRBD2 (5 bases). In germline, CDR1 is SGHTA, CDR2 FQGNSA. The V end was cut by 0 bases, the J end by 2 bases, with 9 bases between. The CDR3 contains 15 residues. The CDR3 DNA reads as TGTGCCAGCAGCTTAGCCGGGGATAACACAGATACGCAGTATTTT. As protein: CASSLAGDNTDTQYF.